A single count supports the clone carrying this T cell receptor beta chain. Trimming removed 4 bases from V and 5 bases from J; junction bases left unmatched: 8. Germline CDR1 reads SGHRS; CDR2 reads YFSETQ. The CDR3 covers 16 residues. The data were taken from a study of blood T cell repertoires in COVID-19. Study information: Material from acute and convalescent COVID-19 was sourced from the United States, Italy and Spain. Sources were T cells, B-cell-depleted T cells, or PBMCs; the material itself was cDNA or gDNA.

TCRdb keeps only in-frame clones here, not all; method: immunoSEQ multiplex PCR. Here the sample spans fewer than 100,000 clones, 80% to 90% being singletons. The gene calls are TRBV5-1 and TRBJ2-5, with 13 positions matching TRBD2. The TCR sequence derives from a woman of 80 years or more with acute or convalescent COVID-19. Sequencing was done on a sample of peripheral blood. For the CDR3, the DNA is TGCGCCAGCAGCCAGGGACTAGCGGGGTTGTTGGAGACCCAGTACTTC. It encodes CASSQGLAGLLETQYF.